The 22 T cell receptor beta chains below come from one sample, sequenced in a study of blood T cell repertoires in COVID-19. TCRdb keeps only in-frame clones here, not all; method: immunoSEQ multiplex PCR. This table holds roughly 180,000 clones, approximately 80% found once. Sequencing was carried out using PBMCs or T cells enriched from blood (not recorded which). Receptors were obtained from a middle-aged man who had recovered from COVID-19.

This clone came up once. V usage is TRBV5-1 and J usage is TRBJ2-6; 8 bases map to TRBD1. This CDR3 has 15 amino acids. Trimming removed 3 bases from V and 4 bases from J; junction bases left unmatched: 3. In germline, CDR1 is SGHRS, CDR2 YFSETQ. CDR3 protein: CASSWTGTGANVLTF. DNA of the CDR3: TGCGCCAGCAGCTGGACAGGGACCGGGGCCAACGTCCTGACTTTC.

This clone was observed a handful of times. Written as DNA, the CDR3 is TGTGCCAGCAGCCTAGACCGAAATCAGCCCCAGCATTTT. This sequence encodes CASSLDRNQPQHF. The chain recombines TRBV6-5 with TRBJ1-5; D ambiguous. CDR1 is MNHEY, CDR2 SVGAGI, per germline. The CDR3 spans 13 residues. Deletions cut 6 bases from V and 4 bases from J, with 10 bases between.

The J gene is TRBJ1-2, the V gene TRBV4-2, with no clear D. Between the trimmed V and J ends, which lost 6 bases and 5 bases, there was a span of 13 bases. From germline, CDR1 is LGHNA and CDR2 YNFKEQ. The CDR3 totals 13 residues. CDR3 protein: CASSPSEAYGYTF. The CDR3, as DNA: TGTGCCAGCAGTCCGAGTGAGGCATATGGCTACACCTTC.

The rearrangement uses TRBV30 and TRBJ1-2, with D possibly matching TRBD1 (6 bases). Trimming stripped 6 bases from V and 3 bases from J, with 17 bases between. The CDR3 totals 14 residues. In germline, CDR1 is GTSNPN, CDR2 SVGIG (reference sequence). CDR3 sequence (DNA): TGTGCCTGCGGGGGGGCACTCACTTACTATGGCTACACCTTC. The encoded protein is CACGGALTYYGYTF. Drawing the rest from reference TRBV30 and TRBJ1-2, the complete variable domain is SQTIHQWPATLVQPVGSPLSLECTVEGTSNPNLYWYRQAAGRGLQLLFYSVGIGQISSEVPQNLSASRPQDRQFILSSKKLLLSDSGFYLCACGGALTYYGYTFGSGTRLTVV.

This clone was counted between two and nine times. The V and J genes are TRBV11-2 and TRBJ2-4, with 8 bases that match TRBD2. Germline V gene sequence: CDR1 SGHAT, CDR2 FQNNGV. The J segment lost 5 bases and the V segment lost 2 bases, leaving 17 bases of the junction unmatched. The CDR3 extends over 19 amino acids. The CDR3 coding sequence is TGTGCCAGCAGCTTAAATGGCGAGCTAAGTGGGACTAGACAAAACATTCAGTACTTC. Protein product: CASSLNGELSGTRQNIQYF.

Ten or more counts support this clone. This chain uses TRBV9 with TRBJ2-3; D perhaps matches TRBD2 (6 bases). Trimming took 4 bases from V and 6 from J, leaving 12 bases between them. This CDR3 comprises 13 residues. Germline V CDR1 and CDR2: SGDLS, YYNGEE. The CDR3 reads CASSLERGDTQYF. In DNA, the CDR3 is TGTGCCAGCAGCCTGGAACGGGGGGATACGCAGTATTTT.

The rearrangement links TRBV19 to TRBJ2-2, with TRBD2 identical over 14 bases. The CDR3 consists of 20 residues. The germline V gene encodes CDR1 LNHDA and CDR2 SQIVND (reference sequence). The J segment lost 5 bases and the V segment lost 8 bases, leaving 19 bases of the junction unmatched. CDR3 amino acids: CASGIWIEGLAGVGTGELFF. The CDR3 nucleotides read TGTGCCAGTGGGATTTGGATAGAGGGACTAGCGGGAGTGGGGACCGGGGAGCTGTTTTTT.

In nucleotides, the CDR3 is TGTGCCAGCAGCTTAGCGGGACAGACGGAACAGTACGTC. It specifies CASSLAGQTEQYV. The V call is TRBV7-9, the J call TRBJ2-7; 7 nucleotides match TRBD1. This CDR3 region has 13 residues. The germline V gene encodes CDR1 SEHNR and CDR2 FQNEAQ (reference sequence). J was trimmed by 10 bases and V by 0 bases; bases with no gene match: 6.

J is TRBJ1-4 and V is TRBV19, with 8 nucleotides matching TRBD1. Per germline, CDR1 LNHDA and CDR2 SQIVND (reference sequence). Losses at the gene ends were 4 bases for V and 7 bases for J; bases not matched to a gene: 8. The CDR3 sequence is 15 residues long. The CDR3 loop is CASSTRQGIIEKLFF. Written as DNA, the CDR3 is TGTGCCAGTAGTACCCGACAGGGGATAATTGAAAAACTGTTTTTT.

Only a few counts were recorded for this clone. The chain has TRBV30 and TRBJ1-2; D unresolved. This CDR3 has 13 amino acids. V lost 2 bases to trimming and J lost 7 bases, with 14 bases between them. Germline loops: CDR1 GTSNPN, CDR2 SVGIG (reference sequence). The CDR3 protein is CAWSIPPNPGYTF. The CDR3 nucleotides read TGTGCCTGGAGTATCCCCCCCAATCCTGGCTACACCTTC. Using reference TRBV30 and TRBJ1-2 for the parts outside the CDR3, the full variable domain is SQTIHQWPATLVQPVGSPLSLECTVEGTSNPNLYWYRQAAGRGLQLLFYSVGIGQISSEVPQNLSASRPQDRQFILSSKKLLLSDSGFYLCAWSIPPNPGYTFGSGTRLTVV.

In DNA, the CDR3 is TGTGCCAGTAGTATAGGGCGGCAGGGGTACAATCAGCCCCAGCATTTT. Translating gives CASSIGRQGYNQPQHF. The chain has TRBV19 and TRBJ1-5, with a tentative D call TRBD1 (6 bases). Germline CDR1 and CDR2: LNHDA and SQIVND (reference sequence). Trimming pared 1 base from V and 3 bases from J, leaving 13 bases between. This CDR3 region has 16 residues.

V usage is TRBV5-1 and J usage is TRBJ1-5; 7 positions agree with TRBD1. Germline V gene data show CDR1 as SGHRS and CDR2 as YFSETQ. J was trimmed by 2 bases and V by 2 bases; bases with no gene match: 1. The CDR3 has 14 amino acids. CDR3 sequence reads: CASSFTGGNQPQHF. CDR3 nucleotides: TGCGCCAGCAGCTTTACAGGGGGCAATCAGCCCCAGCATTTT. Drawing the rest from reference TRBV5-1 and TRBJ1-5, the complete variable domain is KAGVTQTPRYLIKTRGQQVTLSCSPISGHRSVSWYQQTPGQGLQFLFEYFSETQRNKGNFPGRFSGRQFSNSRSEMNVSTLELGDSALYLCASSFTGGNQPQHFGDGTRLSIL.

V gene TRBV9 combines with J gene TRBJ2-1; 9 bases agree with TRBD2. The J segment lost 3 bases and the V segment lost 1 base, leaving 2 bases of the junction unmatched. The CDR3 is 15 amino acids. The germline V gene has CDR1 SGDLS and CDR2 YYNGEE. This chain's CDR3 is CASSVSAGGYNEQFF. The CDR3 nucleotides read TGTGCCAGCAGCGTATCAGCGGGAGGCTACAATGAGCAGTTCTTC.

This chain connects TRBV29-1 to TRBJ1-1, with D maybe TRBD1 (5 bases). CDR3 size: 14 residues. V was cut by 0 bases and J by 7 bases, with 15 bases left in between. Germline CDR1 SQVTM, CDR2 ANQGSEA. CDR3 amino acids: CSVEDRHWGDEAFF. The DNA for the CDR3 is TGCAGCGTTGAAGATCGTCATTGGGGGGATGAAGCTTTCTTT.

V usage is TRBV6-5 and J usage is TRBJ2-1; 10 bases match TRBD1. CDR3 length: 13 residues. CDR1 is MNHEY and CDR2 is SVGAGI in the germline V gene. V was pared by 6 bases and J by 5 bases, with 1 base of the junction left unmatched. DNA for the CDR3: TGTGCCAGCAGCGACAGGGGGCACAATGAGCAGTTCTTC. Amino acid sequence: CASSDRGHNEQFF.

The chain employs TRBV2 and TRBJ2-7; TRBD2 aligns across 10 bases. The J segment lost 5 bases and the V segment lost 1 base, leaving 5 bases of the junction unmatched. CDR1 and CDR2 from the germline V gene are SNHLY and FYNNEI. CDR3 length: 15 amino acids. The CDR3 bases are TGTGCCAGCAGTGAAGGTAGCGGGAGGATCCACGAGCAGTACGTC. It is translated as CASSEGSGRIHEQYV.

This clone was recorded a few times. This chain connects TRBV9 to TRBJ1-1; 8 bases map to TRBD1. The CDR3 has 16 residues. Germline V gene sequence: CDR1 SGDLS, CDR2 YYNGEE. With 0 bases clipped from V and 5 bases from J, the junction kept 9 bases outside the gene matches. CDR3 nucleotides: TGTGCCAGCAGCGTAGAGCCAGGGGGCTTTCGGACTGAAGCTTTCTTT. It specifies CASSVEPGGFRTEAFF.

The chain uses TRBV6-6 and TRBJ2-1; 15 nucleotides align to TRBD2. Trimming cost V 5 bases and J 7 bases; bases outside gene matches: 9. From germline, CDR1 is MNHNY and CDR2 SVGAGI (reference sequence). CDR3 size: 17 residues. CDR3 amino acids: CASSRHGLAGGLNEQFF. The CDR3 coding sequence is TGTGCCAGCAGTCGTCACGGACTAGCGGGAGGGCTGAATGAGCAGTTCTTC.

The CDR3 sequence: CASSHRGLPTSTDTQYF. The CDR3, as DNA: TGTGCCAGCAGCCACCGGGGACTACCAACGAGCACAGATACGCAGTATTTT. The chain links TRBV3-1 (or the pseudogene TRBV3-2) to TRBJ2-3; 7 nucleotides line up with TRBD2. The CDR3 length is 17 residues. V lost 3 bases and J lost 0; bases outside the gene matches: 9. CDR1 is LGHDT and CDR2 is YNNKEL in the germline V gene (reference sequence).

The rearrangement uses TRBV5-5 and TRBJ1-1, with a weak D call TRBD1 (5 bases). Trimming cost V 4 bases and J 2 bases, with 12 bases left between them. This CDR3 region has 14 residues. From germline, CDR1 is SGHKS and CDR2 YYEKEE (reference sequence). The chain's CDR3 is CASSLGLTNTEAFF. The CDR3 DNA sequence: TGTGCCAGCAGCCTGGGACTGACCAACACTGAAGCTTTCTTT.

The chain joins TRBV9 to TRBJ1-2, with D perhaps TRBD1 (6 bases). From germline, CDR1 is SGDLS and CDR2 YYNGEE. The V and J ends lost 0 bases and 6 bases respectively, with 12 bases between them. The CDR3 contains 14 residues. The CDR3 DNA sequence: TGTGCCAGCAGCGTAGATCAGGGGCTAAATGGCTACACCTTC. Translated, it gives CASSVDQGLNGYTF. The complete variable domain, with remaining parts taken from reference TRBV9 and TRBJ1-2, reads DSGVTQTPKHLITATGQRVTLRCSPRSGDLSVYWYQQSLDQGLQFLIQYYNGEERAKGNILERFSAQQFPDLHSELNLSSLELGDSALYFCASSVDQGLNGYTFGSGTRLTVV.

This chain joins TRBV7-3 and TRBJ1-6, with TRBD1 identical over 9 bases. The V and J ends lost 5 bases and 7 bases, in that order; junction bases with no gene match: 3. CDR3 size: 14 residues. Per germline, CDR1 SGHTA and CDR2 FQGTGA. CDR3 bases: TGTGCCAGCAGCACGGGACAGGGAAATTCACCCCTCCACTTT. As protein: CASSTGQGNSPLHF.